Presented here are 23 T cell receptor beta chains from one specimen sequenced in a study of human T cells and chemical hapten exposure. The time point is: patch test 2, 6 weeks after DPC sensitization. As for treatment: therapeutic diphenylcyclopropenone sensitization with weekly scalp DPC. TCRdb fed the RACE reads into MiXCR, producing one record per CDR3 protein. The sample has roughly 140,000 distinct CDR3 sequences, 12% seen once; the top ten hold 1.1% to 1.5%. This material consisted of whole blood, taken in connection with sensitization to the hapten diphenylcyclopropenone (DPC). These receptors were taken from a woman between 50 and 59 years old with alopecia areata. Some clones in this sample may be carry-over from other donors' samples.

This rearrangement joins TRBV28 to TRBJ2-7, with D maybe TRBD1 (5 bases). Germline-derived CDR1 and CDR2 are MDHEN and SYDVKM. The CDR3 covers 12 residues. The ends were cut back, 6 bases at V and 2 bases at J, with 8 bases in the middle. The CDR3, as DNA: TGTGCCAGCAGAACAGGAACCTACGAGCAGTACTTC. Residues: CASRTGTYEQYF.

This clonotype was seen more than once but under ten times. The CDR3 nucleotides are TGTGCCAGCAGCCAAGATAATCAGGCCCATCAGCCCCAGCATTTT. Protein: CASSQDNQAHQPQHF. J is TRBJ1-5 and V is TRBV3-1; D is undetermined. This CDR3 comprises 15 residues. Germline V gene data show CDR1 as LGHDT and CDR2 as YNNKEL (reference sequence). V shed 0 bases and J shed 5 bases, with 11 bases lying between them.

This clonotype was seen many times. V usage is TRBV11-2 and J usage is TRBJ2-1; tentatively, D is TRBD2 (5 bases). Germline CDR1 SGHAT, CDR2 FQNNGV. This CDR3 comprises 14 residues. V shed 4 bases and J shed 4 bases, with 11 bases lying between them. The CDR3 DNA reads TGTGCCAGCAGCTACGGACTTTTGTACAATGAGCAGTTCTTC. Protein product: CASSYGLLYNEQFF.

There are many counts of this clonotype. The J gene is TRBJ2-2, the V gene TRBV6-2 or TRBV6-3; 13 bases align to TRBD2. Trimming at V came to 6 bases and at J to 6 bases, leaving 16 bases not matched to a gene. CDR3 size: 19 residues. Germline CDR1 and CDR2: MNHEY and SVGEGT. The CDR3 coding sequence is TGTGCCAGCAGGAAATGGACTAGCGGGAGTAGTCGGCGGGCCGGGGAGCTGTTTTTT. It codes for CASRKWTSGSSRRAGELFF.

This clonotype was detected ten times or more. The V gene is TRBV3-1, the J gene TRBJ2-1; 10 bases align to TRBD2. The CDR3 is 15 amino acids. Looked up from germline, CDR1 is LGHDT and CDR2 is YNNKEL (reference sequence). With 1 base clipped from V and 6 bases from J, the junction kept 3 bases outside the gene matches. This chain's CDR3 is CASSQGASGSNEQFF. The CDR3 coding sequence is TGTGCCAGCAGCCAAGGCGCTAGCGGGAGCAATGAGCAGTTCTTC.

The chain carries TRBV11-3 and TRBJ1-1; 8 bases are shared with TRBD1. The V gene end was trimmed by 5 bases and the J gene end by 1 base; junction bases not matched to a gene: 12. CDR3 length: 17 residues. CDR1 is SGHNT, CDR2 YENEEA, per germline. The CDR3 DNA is TGTGCCAGCAGCCCGGGAAGGACAGGGAAGGAGAACACTGAAGCTTTCTTT. Translating gives CASSPGRTGKENTEAFF.

This clonotype came up many times. V is TRBV11-3 and J is TRBJ2-2; TRBD2 matches 8 bases. The CDR3 sequence is 14 residues long. The junction had 6 bases not matched to a gene; V was cut back by 8 bases and J by 4 bases. The germline gives CDR1 SGHNT, CDR2 YENEEA. In DNA form, the CDR3 reads TGTGCCAGCCATCCAGCGGGGGTCACCGGGGAGCTGTTTTTT. Amino acids: CASHPAGVTGELFF.

The chain uses TRBV12-3 or TRBV12-4 and TRBJ1-5; D not resolved. The CDR3 length is 14 residues. V was shortened by 6 bases and J by 4 bases, with 13 bases between the two germline ends. The CDR3 nucleotides read TGTGCCAGCAGCCCCCTCAGTGAGAATCAGCCCCAGCATTTT. Translated: CASSPLSENQPQHF.

This clonotype was seen repeatedly, ten times or more. The gene calls are TRBV11-3 and TRBJ2-1; the match to TRBD1 covers 7 bases. V dropped 5 bases and J dropped 6; count of bases not matched to a gene: 4. CDR3 length: 13 amino acids. Looked up from germline, CDR1 is SGHNT and CDR2 is YENEEA. CDR3 nucleotides: TGTGCCAGCAGCCTACAGGGGAGCAATGAGCAGTTCTTC. This translates into CASSLQGSNEQFF.

This clonotype was detected a few times. The CDR3 nucleotides read TGTGCCAGCAGCAAAGTCGCTTCCCCCACAGATACGCAGTATTTT. Protein product: CASSKVASPTDTQYF. The chain recombines TRBV21-1 with TRBJ2-3. TRBV21-1 is noted as a pseudogene. CDR3 length: 15 amino acids.

This clonotype turned up a few times. This sequence joins TRBV11-3 and TRBJ1-2; D uncertain. CDR1 is SGHNT and CDR2 is YENEEA in the germline V gene. V was clipped by 4 bases and J by 8 bases, with 14 bases between them. This CDR3 comprises 13 residues. CDR3 protein: CASSSRLLGGYTF. CDR3 nucleotide sequence: TGTGCCAGCAGCTCCCGACTCCTAGGAGGCTACACCTTC.

This clonotype was counted ten times or more. This chain connects TRBV2 to TRBJ1-5, with D perhaps matching TRBD1 (6 bases). CDR1 is SNHLY, CDR2 FYNNEI, per germline. Trimming cost V 5 bases and J 3 bases, with 14 bases left between them. This CDR3 has 15 residues. This CDR3 reads CASSRQGLPNQPQHF. The CDR3 DNA reads as TGTGCCAGCAGTCGGCAGGGGCTTCCCAATCAGCCCCAGCATTTT.

This clonotype was observed a few times. The rearrangement joins TRBV5-4 to TRBJ2-1; D not resolved. Trimming shortened V by 0 bases and J by 3 bases, and 10 bases separated the two germline ends. CDR1 is SGHNT, CDR2 YYREEE, per germline (reference sequence). The CDR3 has 15 residues. In DNA, the CDR3 is TGTGCCAGCAGCTTGGGTGCGACGTACTACAATGAGCAGTTCTTC. This codes for CASSLGATYYNEQFF.

Only one count was recorded for this clonotype. A much larger clone lies a single base off, so this may be a read error. This sequence joins TRBV19 and TRBJ2-1, with 13 bases matching TRBD2. Per the germline V gene, CDR1 is LNHDA and CDR2 is SQIVND (reference sequence). This CDR3 has 16 amino acids. The CDR3: CARSLTSGRSYNEQFF. The CDR3, as DNA: TGTGCCCGTAGTTTGACTAGCGGGAGGTCTTACAATGAGCAGTTCTTC.

V usage is TRBV9 and J usage is TRBJ2-7; D possibly corresponds to TRBD2 (6 bases). This CDR3 spans 14 amino acids. V was clipped by 5 bases and J by 4 bases, with 16 bases between them. Germline assignment: CDR1 SGDLS and CDR2 YYNGEE. CDR3 in amino acids: CASSPGGTEYEQYF. The CDR3 DNA follows: TGTGCCAGCAGTCCAGGAGGGACTGAGTACGAGCAGTACTTC.

This clonotype was counted between two and nine times. The gene calls are TRBV4-3 and TRBJ2-4; 10 nucleotides match TRBD1. The CDR3 contains 17 residues. CDR1 is LGHNA, CDR2 YSLEER, per germline. Unmatched junction bases numbered 4, after V lost 0 bases and J lost 2 bases. The CDR3 DNA sequence: TGCGCCAGCAGCCAAGATTCGGGACAGGGGTCCAAAAACATTCAGTACTTC. As protein: CASSQDSGQGSKNIQYF.

This clonotype was picked up a small number of times. The rearrangement uses TRBV7-2 and TRBJ1-1; D may be TRBD1 (5 bases). V gave up 4 bases and J gave up 2 bases, with 8 bases separating them. CDR1 and CDR2 from the germline V gene are SGHTA and FQGNSA. This CDR3 has 13 amino acids. In DNA, the CDR3 is TGTGCCAGCAGCTCCGGGACTAACACTGAAGCTTTCTTT. This sequence encodes CASSSGTNTEAFF. Filled out from reference TRBV7-2 and TRBJ1-1, the complete variable domain reads GAGVSQSPSNKVTEKGKDVELRCDPISGHTALYWYRQSLGQGLEFLIYFQGNSAPDKSGLPSDRFSAERTGGSVSTLTIQRTQQEDSAVYLCASSSGTNTEAFFGQGTRLTVV.

The gene calls are TRBV6-6 and TRBJ2-1; TRBD2 matches 15 bases. CDR3 size: 16 residues. Germline values: CDR1 MNHNY, CDR2 SVGAGI (reference sequence). Germline trimming cut 6 bases from V and 5 bases from J; bases unmatched to any gene: 5. Here the CDR3 reads CASSRTSGRANNEQFF. The DNA of the CDR3 is TGTGCCAGCAGCCGGACTAGCGGGAGGGCCAACAATGAGCAGTTCTTC.

The chain links TRBV7-2 to TRBJ2-2; tentatively, D is TRBD1 (5 bases). Looked up from germline, CDR1 is SGHTA and CDR2 is FQGNSA. Trimming left V 4 bases short and J 1 base short, with 10 bases between. The CDR3 is 15 residues long. The chain's CDR3 is CASSWQQGNTGELFF. CDR3 nucleotide sequence: TGTGCCAGCAGCTGGCAGCAGGGGAACACCGGGGAGCTGTTTTTT.

The sample holds a few counts of this clonotype. This CDR3 reads CASSVQQGKTDTQYF. As DNA, the CDR3 is TGTGCCAGCAGCGTTCAACAGGGGAAGACAGATACGCAGTATTTT. V and J are TRBV9 and TRBJ2-3, with 7 positions matching TRBD1. Germline V gives CDR1 SGDLS, CDR2 YYNGEE. V lost 2 bases, J lost 3 bases, and 6 bases stayed unmatched. This CDR3 contains 15 residues.

A few counts support this clonotype. The rearrangement links TRBV5-4 to TRBJ2-2; TRBD2 matches at 13 bases. This CDR3 is 16 amino acids long. Germline V CDR1 and CDR2: SGHNT, YYREEE (reference sequence). J lost 4 bases, V lost 4 bases, and 4 bases had no gene match. CDR3 DNA sequence: TGTGCCAGCAGCAAAGGACTAGCGGGAGCCACCGGGGAGCTGTTTTTT. Its translation is CASSKGLAGATGELFF. Full variable domain (remainder filled in from reference TRBV5-4 and TRBJ2-2): ETGVTQSPTHLIKTRGQQVTLRCSSQSGHNTVSWYQQALGQGPQFIFQYYREEENGRGNFPPRFSGLQFPNYSSELNVNALELDDSALYLCASSKGLAGATGELFFGEGSRLTVL.

The chain carries TRBV11-3 and TRBJ2-1, with TRBD2 as a possible D gene (5 bases). CDR3 length: 13 amino acids. Germline V gives CDR1 SGHNT, CDR2 YENEEA. The V and J ends lost 1 base and 6 bases respectively, with 7 bases between them. CDR3 residues: CASSLAAGNEQFF. CDR3 in DNA: TGTGCCAGCAGCTTAGCGGCGGGCAATGAGCAGTTCTTC.

This chain connects TRBV10-2 to TRBJ2-2, with D uncertain. This CDR3 region has 13 residues. Per germline, CDR1 WSHSY and CDR2 SAAADI. V lost 6 bases, J lost 7 bases, and 12 bases lay in between. In nucleotides, the CDR3 is TGCGCCAGCAGACTCGGGCGGAGCGGGGAGCTGTTTTTT. Translation gives CASRLGRSGELFF.